These 9 T cell receptor beta chains originate from one sample sequenced in a study of blood T cells in healthy people across ages. A sample-barcoded 5' primer and a J-beta primer mix were used in a second PCR of roughly 7 to 12 cycles. TCRdb itself ran the 5' RACE reads through MiXCR, one entry per CDR3 protein. This table has around 990,000 distinct CDR3 sequences, more than 30% appearing once. The material sequenced was blood. The receptors stem from a man aged 18 to 35 in good health.

The sample holds one count of this clonotype. V is TRBV2 and J is TRBJ2-1, with D possibly being TRBD1 (6 bases). Germline CDR1 and CDR2: SNHLY and FYNNEI. This CDR3 has 15 amino acids. Between the trimmed V and J ends, which lost 1 base and 13 bases, there was a span of 20 bases. Here the CDR3 reads CASSEGRGGSETQFF. The DNA for the CDR3 is TGTGCCAGCAGTGAAGGCAGGGGTGGATCAGAGACCCAGTTCTTC.

This clonotype was recorded a few times. V and J are TRBV5-5 and TRBJ1-1; TRBD1 aligns across 8 bases. Germline V gene data show CDR1 as SGHKS and CDR2 as YYEKEE (reference sequence). V was clipped by 5 bases and J by 0 bases; unmatched bases: 9. This CDR3 region has 16 residues. The CDR3 DNA sequence: TGTGCCAGCAGTTCCGGACAGGGCCCAATGAACACTGAAGCTTTCTTT. Amino acids: CASSSGQGPMNTEAFF.

V gene TRBV9 combines with J gene TRBJ2-7; D ambiguous. In germline, CDR1 is SGDLS, CDR2 YYNGEE. This CDR3 has 15 residues. V was clipped by 0 bases and J by 7 bases, with 17 bases between them. CDR3 bases: TGTGCCAGCAGCGTAGCTGGCGGTAGCCCCAATGAGCAGTACTTC. Translated: CASSVAGGSPNEQYF. The complete variable domain, with remaining parts taken from reference TRBV9 and TRBJ2-7, reads DSGVTQTPKHLITATGQRVTLRCSPRSGDLSVYWYQQSLDQGLQFLIQYYNGEERAKGNILERFSAQQFPDLHSELNLSSLELGDSALYFCASSVAGGSPNEQYFGPGTRLTVT.

V gene TRBV5-1 combines with J gene TRBJ2-5, with TRBD1 as a possible D gene (5 bases). The CDR3 covers 16 residues. Germline V gene sequence: CDR1 SGHRS, CDR2 YFSETQ. With 0 bases removed from V and 5 bases from J, the gap between germline ends came to 17 bases. CDR3: CASSLGARVKGETQYF. For the CDR3, the DNA is TGCGCCAGCAGCTTGGGTGCCAGGGTAAAGGGCGAGACCCAGTACTTC.

This sequence joins TRBV7-9 and TRBJ2-7; perhaps TRBD2 as D (7 bases). The germline V and J ends were trimmed by 3 bases and 5 bases, with 17 bases remaining between them. The CDR3 has 15 residues. CDR1 and CDR2 (germline): SEHNR, FQNEAQ (reference sequence). Here the CDR3 reads CASSFRGASIHEQYF. CDR3 DNA sequence: TGTGCCAGCAGCTTTCGGGGGGCGAGTATCCACGAGCAGTACTTC.

The chain employs TRBV4-1 and TRBJ2-3, with unresolved D. Germline CDR1 is MGHRA and CDR2 is YSYEKL. V was pared by 0 bases and J by 3 bases, with 10 bases between. The CDR3 sequence is 15 residues long. CDR3 sequence reads: CASSQDGTRTDTQYF. The CDR3 coding sequence is TGCGCCAGCAGCCAAGATGGAACCCGGACAGATACGCAGTATTTT.

This clonotype occurred many times. In DNA form, the CDR3 reads TGCGCCAGCAGCTTGACAGGGAGGGACACTGAAGCTTTCTTT. Protein sequence: CASSLTGRDTEAFF. The chain recombines TRBV5-1 with TRBJ1-1; a possible D gene is TRBD1 (6 bases). Germline values: CDR1 SGHRS, CDR2 YFSETQ. Trimming took 1 base from V and 3 from J, leaving 10 bases between them. There are 14 residues in the CDR3.

This clonotype was counted between two and nine times. The chain joins TRBV6-2 or TRBV6-3 to TRBJ1-1; D may be TRBD1 (5 bases). Germline-derived CDR1 and CDR2 are MNHEY and SVGEGT. This CDR3 comprises 14 residues. V was shortened by 6 bases and J by 0 bases, with 11 bases between the two germline ends. CDR3 region: CASSTTEVNTEAFF. The CDR3 nucleotides are TGTGCCAGCAGCACGACAGAAGTGAACACTGAAGCTTTCTTT.

The V gene is TRBV20-1, the J gene TRBJ1-2; tentative D call: TRBD1 (6 bases). This CDR3 region has 16 residues. V dropped 5 bases and J dropped 2 bases, with 21 bases sitting between them. Germline-derived CDR1 and CDR2 are DFQATT and SNEGSKA (reference sequence). CDR3 sequence reads: CSAGWTGGSLNYGYTF. CDR3 nucleotides: TGCAGTGCTGGCTGGACGGGGGGCAGTTTAAACTATGGCTACACCTTC.